Sequencing of this T cell receptor (beta chain) was carried out in a study of blood T cell repertoires in COVID-19. On the study more broadly: Whether acute or convalescent, the COVID-19 samples came from the United States, Italy and Spain. Sources were T cells, B-cell-depleted T cells, or PBMCs; the material itself was cDNA or gDNA.

The CDR3 runs to 14 residues. In the original processing: Using reference gene primer amplification, nucleated cell counts were estimated. Profiled with immunoSEQ multiplex PCR; TCRdb holds only in-frame clones, not every one. V, J and clone size derive from that table, while D and trimming were established from the DNA sequence. The sample holds about 94,000 clones; 80% are singletons and the top ten take roughly 19%. The chain couples TRBV21-1 to TRBJ2-7; the table's TRBD1 call for D was not verified on the DNA. TRBV21-1 is tagged as a pseudogene. Sequencing was done on a sample of peripheral blood. This TCR was recovered from a human donor in a cohort sampled during active COVID-19. The CDR3 spells CASSRRTGAYEQYF. The CDR3 nucleotides read TGTGCCAGCAGCAGAAGGACAGGGGCCTACGAGCAGTACTTC.